Sequencing of this T cell receptor (beta chain) was carried out in a study of T cell repertoires in cytomegalovirus infection. Study information: Both a matching HLA type and CMV infection were indicated by public TCR beta signatures.

One entry per CDR3 protein, called by TCRdb with MiXCR from the reads. The sample carries fewer than 700,000 distinct CDR3 sequences, approximately 25% recorded once. Regarding the study as a whole: Dominant in the ex vivo response were TCR beta clonotypes restricted by HLA-C and specific for CMV.

This CDR3 region has 12 residues. CDR1 is SGHRS, CDR2 YFSETQ, per germline. With 4 bases removed from V and 4 bases from J, the gap between germline ends came to 9 bases. As concerns this clonotype: Its antigen is undetermined.

This clonotype was obtained from a human donor in good health (CMV status not recorded). Some clones in this sample may be carry-over from other donors' samples. Sequencing used CD8+ T cells from PBMCs. The chain couples TRBV5-1 to TRBJ2-7, with D maybe TRBD1 (5 bases). The chain's CDR3 is CASSRKGYEQYF. The CDR3 DNA sequence: TGCGCCAGCAGCCGGAAGGGGTACGAGCAGTACTTC.